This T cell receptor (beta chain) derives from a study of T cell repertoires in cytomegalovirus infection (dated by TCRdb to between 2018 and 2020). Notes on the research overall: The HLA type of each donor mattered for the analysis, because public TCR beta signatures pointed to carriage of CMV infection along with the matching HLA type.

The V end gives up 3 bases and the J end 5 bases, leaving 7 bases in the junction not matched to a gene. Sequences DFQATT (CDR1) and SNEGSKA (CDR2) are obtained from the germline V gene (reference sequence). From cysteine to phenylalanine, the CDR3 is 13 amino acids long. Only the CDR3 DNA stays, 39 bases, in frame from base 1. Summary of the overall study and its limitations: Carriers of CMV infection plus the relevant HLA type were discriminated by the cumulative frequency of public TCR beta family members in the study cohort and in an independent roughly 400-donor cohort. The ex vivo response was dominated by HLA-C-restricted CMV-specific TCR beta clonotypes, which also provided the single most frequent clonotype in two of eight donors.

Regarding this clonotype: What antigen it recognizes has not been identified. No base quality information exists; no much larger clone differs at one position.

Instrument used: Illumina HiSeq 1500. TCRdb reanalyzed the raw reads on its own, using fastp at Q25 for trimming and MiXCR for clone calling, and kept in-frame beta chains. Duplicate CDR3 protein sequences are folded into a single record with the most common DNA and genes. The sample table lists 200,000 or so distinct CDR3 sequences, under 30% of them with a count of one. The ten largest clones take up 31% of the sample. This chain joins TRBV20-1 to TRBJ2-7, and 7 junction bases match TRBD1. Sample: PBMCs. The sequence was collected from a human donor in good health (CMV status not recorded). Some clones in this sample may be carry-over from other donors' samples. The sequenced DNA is TGCAGTGCTAGGGAACAGGGGAGCGACGAGCAGTACTTC. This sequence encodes CSAREQGSDEQYF.